This T cell receptor (beta chain) was sequenced during a study of regulatory T cells in long-lasting Graves disease (dated by TCRdb to 2020 to 2023). In the study overall: Persistent Graves' disease was defined as persistently positive TSH receptor autoantibodies together with antithyroid drug treatment for over 5 years. This study used TCR sequencing and RNA sequencing of peripheral blood to compare persistent Graves' disease patients against newly diagnosed Graves' disease patients. The study took place in China and was registered as a clinical trial. A total of about 33 samples underwent TCR sequencing, from some 13 patients with persistent Graves' disease and 20 patients with newly diagnosed Graves' disease. Persistent Graves' disease patients in the clinical cohort had taken antithyroid drugs for about 10.3 years on average.

This clonotype was counted many times. This clone's antigen is unknown. No much larger clone exists at a distance of one base, and base qualities are not known. After removal of 6 bases from V and 1 base from J, the junction retains 9 bases not matched to a gene. Based on the germline V gene (reference sequence), the CDR1 and CDR2 sequences are DFQATT and SNEGSKA. The CDR3 covers 14 residues, taking in both the cysteine and the phenylalanine. Just the 42-base CDR3 DNA is kept, in frame starting at base 1. The library was obtained by multiplex PCR. TCRdb shows the sequencer as Illumina HiSeq 4000. iRepertoire HTBI primers and Arm-PCR amplification of CDR3 regions were used to construct TCR beta libraries. PCR products were gel purified before sequencing. As for the authors' bioinformatics: Across samples, around 58 TRBV and roughly 13 TRBJ segments were identified and used for gene usage analysis of CDR3 amino acid clonotypes. Filtered high-quality paired reads were merged into contigs using COPE and FqMerger. BLAST was used to align contigs to IMGT TRBV, TRBD and TRBJ reference genes, and CDR3 was defined according to IMGT. Any clonotype with a frequency above 0.1% was counted as a highly expanded clone. Repertoire diversity was measured by Shannon entropy, and V-J evenness by the Gini coefficient. Clonotypes shared by more than one individual were considered public. The public reads were reanalyzed by TCRdb: fastp trimming at Q25, MiXCR alignment, in-frame beta chains only. Entries that share a CDR3 protein sequence are merged under the most common genes and DNA. For this entry, the V and J calls and clone size follow TCRdb and not the study's own pipeline. Counted in this sample were about 400,000 distinct CDR3 sequences; roughly 20% of them appeared once. Of the sample, less than 25% is held by the ten largest clones.

Summary of the overall study and its limitations: TRBV28, TRBJ1-2 and TRBJ2-5 were preferentially used in persistent disease, while TRBV20-1 and TRBJ2-1 were favored in newly diagnosed disease. Lower TCR Shannon entropy and fewer highly expanded clones were observed in persistent Graves' disease patients than in newly diagnosed patients, which suggested clonal expansion. Only the TCR beta chain was sequenced and analyzed. As a limitation, the authors acknowledged that the small sample size may reduce accuracy. Because the primary lesion, thyroid tissue, could not be accessed, the study looked at peripheral blood alone. More public clonotypes were shared among persistent patients (fewer than 3,000) than among newly diagnosed patients (more than 950).

The time point label corresponds to: persistent/refractory GD, antithyroid drugs over 5 years with positive TRAb. For both TCR sequencing and RNA sequencing, RNA was extracted from PBMCs in TRIzol. The diagnosis of Graves' disease was made according to American Thyroid Association guidelines. Recruitment of patients was carried out at an endocrinology department in Xi'an, China. Each patient gave approximately 10 milliliters of peripheral blood, collected in an EDTA anticoagulant tube. Ficoll Paque Plus density gradient separation was used to isolate PBMCs, and no additional T cell sorting was done. An Agilent 2100 Bioanalyzer and agarose gel were used to check RNA quality, and a NanoDrop 2000 was used to measure RNA concentration.

The sequencing used peripheral blood mononuclear cells (PBMCs), collected when the disease was refractory, from a patient treated with antithyroid drugs. Recombination connected TRBV20-1 to TRBJ2-7; 7 central nucleotides agree with TRBD2. The sequence came from a female donor with Graves disease. The bases are TGCAGTGCCCGTCACCCGGGAGGATCCTACGAGCAGTACTTC. This encodes CSARHPGGSYEQYF.